This T cell receptor (beta chain) was recovered during a study of response to subunit inactivated influenza vaccine (dated by TCRdb to the late 2010s). Regarding the study in general: The study used deep quantitative T cell receptor repertoire profiling to track responses to a trivalent subunit inactivated influenza vaccine. Summary of the overall study and its limitations: The authors suggested that each seasonal influenza vaccination may recruit only a limited number of new T cells.

A few counts support this clonotype. Its binding antigen is unknown. The input lacks base qualities; no much larger clone sits a single base away. Read against the paper, the sample's time point label means: 45 days after influenza vaccine administration. The germline V gene sets CDR1 to ENHRY and CDR2 to SYGVKD. The CDR3 numbers 13 residues from cysteine through phenylalanine. The sequence is cut down to CDR3 DNA, 39 bases in frame from base 1. V lost 8 bases and J lost 0 bases; the stretch between them is 8 bases long. The library was generated by RT-PCR. The reads were generated on an Illumina HiSeq 2500. Using fastp at Q25 and MiXCR, TCRdb reprocessed the public reads and kept productive beta chains. Each CDR3 protein appears once, grouped with its most common genes and DNA. This sample holds some 500,000 distinct CDR3 sequences; 10% to 15% were observed only once. The ten largest account for under 15% of the sample.

Sample: PBMCs from blood, taken more than 35 days after vaccination. The sequence links TRBV10-3 to TRBJ1-3, with TRBD1 as a weak D call on 5 bases. The receptor was isolated from a man aged 50-59 years who received an inactivated influenza vaccine. Donor details come from another sample of the same person, matched by shared clones. CDR3 loop: CAIDQGSGNTIYF. The nucleotide sequence reads TGTGCCATCGACCAGGGCTCTGGAAACACCATATATTTT.